This record concerns one T cell receptor (beta chain) sequence. All patients were mismatch repair deficient, assessed by either PCR or immunohistochemistry. TCR sequencing covered a few patients who responded to pembrolizumab. The germline V gene has CDR1 MNHEY and CDR2 SMNVEV (reference sequence). The length of the CDR3 is 15 residues. V lost 6 bases, J lost 1 base, and 6 bases stayed unmatched. The protocol was immunoSEQ multiplex PCR, while the TCRdb copy is restricted to in-frame clones and leaves out a portion. The table shows tens of thousands of clones, with around 85% occurring only once. These data come from a study of PD-1 blockade in mismatch repair-deficient tumors.

This clonotype originated in an adult with mismatch repair-deficient cancer. The rearrangement joins TRBV27 to TRBJ2-3; 8 bases agree with TRBD2. Sequencing used PBMCs, obtained before pembrolizumab treatment. CDR3 nucleotide sequence: TGTGCCAGCAGCCGTCAGACTAGCGGCACAGATACGCAGTATTTT. It translates to CASSRQTSGTDTQYF.